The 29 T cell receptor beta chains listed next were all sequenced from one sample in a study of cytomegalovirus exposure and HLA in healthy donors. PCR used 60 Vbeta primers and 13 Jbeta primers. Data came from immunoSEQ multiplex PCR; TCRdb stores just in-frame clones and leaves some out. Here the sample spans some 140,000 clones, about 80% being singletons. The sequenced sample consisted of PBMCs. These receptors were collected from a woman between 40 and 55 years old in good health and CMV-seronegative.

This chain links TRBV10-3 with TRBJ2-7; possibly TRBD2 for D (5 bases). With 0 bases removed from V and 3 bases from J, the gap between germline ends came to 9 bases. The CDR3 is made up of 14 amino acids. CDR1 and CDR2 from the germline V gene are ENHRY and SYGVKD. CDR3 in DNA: TGTGCCATCAGTGAGTCGGGGAGCAACTACGAGCAGTACTTC. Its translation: CAISESGSNYEQYF.

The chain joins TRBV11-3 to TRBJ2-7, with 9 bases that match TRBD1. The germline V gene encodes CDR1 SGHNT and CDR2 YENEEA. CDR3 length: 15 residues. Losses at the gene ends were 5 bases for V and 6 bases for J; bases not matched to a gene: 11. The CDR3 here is CASSLTGQGMSEQYF. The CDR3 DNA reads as TGTGCCAGCAGCCTGACGGGACAGGGCATGAGCGAGCAGTACTTC.

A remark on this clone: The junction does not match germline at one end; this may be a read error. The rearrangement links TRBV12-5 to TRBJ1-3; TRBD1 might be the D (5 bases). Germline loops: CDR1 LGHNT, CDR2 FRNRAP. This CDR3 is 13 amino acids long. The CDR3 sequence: CASGLLYGRGLQF. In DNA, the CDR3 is TGTGCTAGTGGTTTGTTGTATGGGAGGGGCCTGCAGTTT.

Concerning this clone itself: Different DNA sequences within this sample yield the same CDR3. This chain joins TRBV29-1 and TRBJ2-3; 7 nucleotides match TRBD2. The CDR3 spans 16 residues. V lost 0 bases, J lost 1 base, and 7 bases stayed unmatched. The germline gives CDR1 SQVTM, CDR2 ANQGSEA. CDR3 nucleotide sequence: TGCAGCGTTGAAGATCGTGGCGGGGGTCGCACAGATACGCAGTATTTT. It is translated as CSVEDRGGGRTDTQYF.

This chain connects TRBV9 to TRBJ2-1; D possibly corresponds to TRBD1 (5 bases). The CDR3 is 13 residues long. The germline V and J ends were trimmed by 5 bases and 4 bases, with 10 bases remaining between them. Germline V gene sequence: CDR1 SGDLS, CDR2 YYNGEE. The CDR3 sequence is CASSQGSYNEQFF. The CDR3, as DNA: TGTGCCAGCAGTCAGGGCAGTTACAATGAGCAGTTCTTC.

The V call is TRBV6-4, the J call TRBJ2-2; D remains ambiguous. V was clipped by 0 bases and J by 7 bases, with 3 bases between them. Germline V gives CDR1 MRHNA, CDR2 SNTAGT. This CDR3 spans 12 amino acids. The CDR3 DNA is TGTGCCAGCAGTGACTCGAGCGGGGAGCTGTTTTTT. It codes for CASSDSSGELFF.

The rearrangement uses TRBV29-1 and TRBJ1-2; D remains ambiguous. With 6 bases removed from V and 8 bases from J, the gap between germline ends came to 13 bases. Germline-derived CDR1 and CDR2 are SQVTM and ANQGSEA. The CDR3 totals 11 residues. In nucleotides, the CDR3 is TGCAGCGTCCTGGACTCTTTCGGCTACACCTTC. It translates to CSVLDSFGYTF.

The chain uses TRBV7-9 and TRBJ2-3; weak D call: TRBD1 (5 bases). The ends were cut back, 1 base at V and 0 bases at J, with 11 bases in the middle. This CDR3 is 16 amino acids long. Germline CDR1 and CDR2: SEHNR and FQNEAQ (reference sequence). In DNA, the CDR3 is TGTGCCAGCAGCTTAGGCCAGGGTTCAAGCACAGATACGCAGTATTTT. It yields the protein CASSLGQGSSTDTQYF.

Written as DNA, the CDR3 is TGTGCCAGCAGTTTACTAGGACTGCAGAACACTGAAGCTTTCTTT. This gives the protein CASSLLGLQNTEAFF. The chain has TRBV27 and TRBJ1-1; the D is unclear. The ends were cut back, 2 bases at V and 1 base at J, with 11 bases in the middle. This CDR3 is built from 15 residues. Germline CDR1 and CDR2: MNHEY and SMNVEV (reference sequence).

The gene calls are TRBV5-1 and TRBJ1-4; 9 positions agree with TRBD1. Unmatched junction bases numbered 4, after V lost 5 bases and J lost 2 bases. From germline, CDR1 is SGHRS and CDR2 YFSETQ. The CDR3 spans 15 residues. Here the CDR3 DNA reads TGCGCCAGCAGATCTGGGACAGGGACTAATGAAAAACTGTTTTTT. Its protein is CASRSGTGTNEKLFF.

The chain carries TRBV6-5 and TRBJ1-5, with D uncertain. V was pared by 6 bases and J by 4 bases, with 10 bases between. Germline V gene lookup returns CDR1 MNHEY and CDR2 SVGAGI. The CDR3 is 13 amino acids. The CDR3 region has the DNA TGTGCCAGCAGGCGGGCTCGTAATCAGCCCCAGCATTTT. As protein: CASRRARNQPQHF.

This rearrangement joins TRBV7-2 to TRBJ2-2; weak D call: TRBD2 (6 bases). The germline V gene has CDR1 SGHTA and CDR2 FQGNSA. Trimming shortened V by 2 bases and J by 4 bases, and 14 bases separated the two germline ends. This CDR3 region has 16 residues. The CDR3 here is CASSLMAGWGTGELFF. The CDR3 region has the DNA TGTGCCAGCAGCTTAATGGCGGGGTGGGGCACCGGGGAGCTGTTTTTT.

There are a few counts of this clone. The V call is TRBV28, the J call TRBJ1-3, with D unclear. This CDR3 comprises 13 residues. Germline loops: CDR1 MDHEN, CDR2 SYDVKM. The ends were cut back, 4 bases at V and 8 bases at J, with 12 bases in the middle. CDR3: CASSSPSVYTIYF. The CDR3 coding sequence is TGTGCCAGCAGTTCGCCCTCAGTTTACACCATATATTTT.

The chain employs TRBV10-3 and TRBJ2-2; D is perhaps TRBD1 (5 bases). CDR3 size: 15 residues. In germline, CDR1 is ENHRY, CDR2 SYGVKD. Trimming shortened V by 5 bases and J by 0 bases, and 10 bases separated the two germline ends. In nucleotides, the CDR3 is TGTGCCATCAGTAAGGACACCGCGAACACCGGGGAGCTGTTTTTT. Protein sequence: CAISKDTANTGELFF.

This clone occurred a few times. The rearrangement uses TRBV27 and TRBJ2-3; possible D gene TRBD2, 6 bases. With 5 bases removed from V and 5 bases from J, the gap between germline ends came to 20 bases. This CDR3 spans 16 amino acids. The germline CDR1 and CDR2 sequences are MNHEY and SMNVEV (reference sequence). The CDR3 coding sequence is TGTGCCAGCAGTCCAGTGGGGGGTCCAAGAGGAGATACGCAGTATTTT. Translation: CASSPVGGPRGDTQYF.

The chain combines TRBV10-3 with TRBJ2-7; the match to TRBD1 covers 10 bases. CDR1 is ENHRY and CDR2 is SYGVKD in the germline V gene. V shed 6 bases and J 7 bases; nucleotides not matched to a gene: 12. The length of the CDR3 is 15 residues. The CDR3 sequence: CAIRLTGTGVGEQYF. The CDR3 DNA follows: TGTGCCATCAGACTAACCGGGACAGGGGTTGGGGAGCAGTACTTC.

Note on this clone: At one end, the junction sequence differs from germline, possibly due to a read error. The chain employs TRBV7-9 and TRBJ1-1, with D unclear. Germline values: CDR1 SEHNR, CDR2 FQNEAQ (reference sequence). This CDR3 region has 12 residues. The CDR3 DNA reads TGTTCCAGCAGCTTTGAGGACACTGAAGCTTTCTTT. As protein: CSSSFEDTEAFF.

The CDR3 sequence: CASSLKGGDNYGYTF. The CDR3 DNA reads TGTGCCAGCAGCTTGAAGGGGGGGGATAACTATGGCTACACCTTC. This chain connects TRBV5-6 to TRBJ1-2; D may be TRBD1 (6 bases). V shed 1 base and J shed 1 base, with 11 bases lying between them. Germline CDR1 reads SGHDT; CDR2 reads YYEEEE. This CDR3 spans 15 amino acids.

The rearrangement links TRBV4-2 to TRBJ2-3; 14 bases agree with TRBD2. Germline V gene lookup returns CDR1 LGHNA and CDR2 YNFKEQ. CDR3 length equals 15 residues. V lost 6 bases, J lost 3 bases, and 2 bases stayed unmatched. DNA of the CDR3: TGTGCCAGCAGGCGGACTAGCGGGAGGACAGATACGCAGTATTTT. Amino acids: CASRRTSGRTDTQYF.

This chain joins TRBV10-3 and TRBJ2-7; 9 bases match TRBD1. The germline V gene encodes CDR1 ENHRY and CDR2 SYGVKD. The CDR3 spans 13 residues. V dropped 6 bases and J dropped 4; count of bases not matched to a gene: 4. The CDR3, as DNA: TGTGCCATCAGAGCGGGACAGGGTTACGAGCAGTACTTC. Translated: CAIRAGQGYEQYF.

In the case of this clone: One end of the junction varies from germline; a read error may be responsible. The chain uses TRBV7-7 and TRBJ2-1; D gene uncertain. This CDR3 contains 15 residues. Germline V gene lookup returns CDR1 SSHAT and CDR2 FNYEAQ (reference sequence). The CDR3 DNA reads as TGTGCTAGCAGCTTAGCCCGTCAGTCCTACAATGAGCAGTTCTTC. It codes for CASSLARQSYNEQFF.

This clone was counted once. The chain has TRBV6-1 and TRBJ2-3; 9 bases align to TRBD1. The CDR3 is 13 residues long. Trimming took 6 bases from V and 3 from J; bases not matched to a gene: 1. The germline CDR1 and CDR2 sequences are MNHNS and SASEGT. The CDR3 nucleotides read TGTGCCAGCAGCGGGACAGGGACAGATACGCAGTATTTT. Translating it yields CASSGTGTDTQYF.

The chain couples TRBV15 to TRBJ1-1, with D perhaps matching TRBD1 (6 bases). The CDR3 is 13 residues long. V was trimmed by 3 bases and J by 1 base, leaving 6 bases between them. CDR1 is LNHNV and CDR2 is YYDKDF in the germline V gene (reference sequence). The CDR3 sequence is CATSRGQNTEAFF. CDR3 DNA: TGTGCCACCAGCAGGGGACAGAACACTGAAGCTTTCTTT.

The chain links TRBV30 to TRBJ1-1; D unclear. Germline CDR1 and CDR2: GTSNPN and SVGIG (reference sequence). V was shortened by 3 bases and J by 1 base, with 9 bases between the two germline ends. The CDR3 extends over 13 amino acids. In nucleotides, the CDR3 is TGTGCCTGGAGGGCAGACACGAACACTGAAGCTTTCTTT. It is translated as CAWRADTNTEAFF.

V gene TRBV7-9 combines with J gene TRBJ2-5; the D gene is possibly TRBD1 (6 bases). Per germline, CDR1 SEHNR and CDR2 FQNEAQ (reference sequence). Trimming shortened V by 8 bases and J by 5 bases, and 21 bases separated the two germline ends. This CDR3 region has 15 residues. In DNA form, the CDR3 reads TGTGCCAGCCCCCCATCGGGACAAAGAACGGAGACCCAGTACTTC. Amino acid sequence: CASPPSGQRTETQYF. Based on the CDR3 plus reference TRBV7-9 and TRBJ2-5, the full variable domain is DTGVSQNPRHKITKRGQNVTFRCDPISEHNRLYWYRQTLGQGPEFLTYFQNEAQLEKSRLLSDRFSAERPKGSFSTLEIQRTEQGDSAMYLCASPPSGQRTETQYFGPGTRLLVL.

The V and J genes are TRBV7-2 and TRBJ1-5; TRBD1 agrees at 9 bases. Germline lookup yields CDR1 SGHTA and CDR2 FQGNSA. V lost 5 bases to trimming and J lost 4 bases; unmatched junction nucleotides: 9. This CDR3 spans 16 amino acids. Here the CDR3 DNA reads TGTGCCAGCAGCGGCCCGGGACAGGGATATAATCAGCCCCAGCATTTT. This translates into CASSGPGQGYNQPQHF.

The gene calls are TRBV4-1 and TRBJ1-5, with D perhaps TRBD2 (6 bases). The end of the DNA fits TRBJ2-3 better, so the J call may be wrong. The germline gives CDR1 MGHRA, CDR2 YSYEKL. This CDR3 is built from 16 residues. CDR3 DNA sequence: TGCGCCAGCAGCCCCCCCTCGGGGGAGCGAAATCAGCCCCAGTATTTT. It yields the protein CASSPPSGERNQPQYF.

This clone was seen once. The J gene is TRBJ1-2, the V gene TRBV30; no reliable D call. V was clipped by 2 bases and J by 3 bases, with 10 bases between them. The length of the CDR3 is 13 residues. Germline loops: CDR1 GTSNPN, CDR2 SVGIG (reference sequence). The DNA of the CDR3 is TGTGCCTGGAGTCAGCAGGCCTACTATGGCTACACCTTC. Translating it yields CAWSQQAYYGYTF. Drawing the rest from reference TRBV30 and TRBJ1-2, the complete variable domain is SQTIHQWPATLVQPVGSPLSLECTVEGTSNPNLYWYRQAAGRGLQLLFYSVGIGQISSEVPQNLSASRPQDRQFILSSKKLLLSDSGFYLCAWSQQAYYGYTFGSGTRLTVV.

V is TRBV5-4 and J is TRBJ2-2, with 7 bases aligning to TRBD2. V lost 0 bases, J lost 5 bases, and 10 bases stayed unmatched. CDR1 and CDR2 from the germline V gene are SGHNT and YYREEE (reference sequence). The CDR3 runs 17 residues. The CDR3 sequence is CASSLVAAGVGTGELFF. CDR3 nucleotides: TGTGCCAGCAGCTTGGTAGCGGCGGGAGTGGGGACCGGGGAGCTGTTTTTT.